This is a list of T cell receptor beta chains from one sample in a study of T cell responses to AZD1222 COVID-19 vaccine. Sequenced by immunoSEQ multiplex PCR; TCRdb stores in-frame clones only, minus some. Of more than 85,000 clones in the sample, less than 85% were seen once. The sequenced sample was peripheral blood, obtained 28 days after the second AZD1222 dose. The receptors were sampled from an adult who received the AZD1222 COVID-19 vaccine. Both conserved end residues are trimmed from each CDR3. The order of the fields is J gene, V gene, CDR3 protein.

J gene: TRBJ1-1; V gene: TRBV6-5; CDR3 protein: ASSYDLNTEAF
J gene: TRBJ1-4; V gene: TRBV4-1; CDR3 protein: ASSGRVGTNEKLF
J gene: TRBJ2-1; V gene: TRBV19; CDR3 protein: ASSRKGLAGGPGNEQF
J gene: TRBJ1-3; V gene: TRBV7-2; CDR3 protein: ASSQQVLSGNTIY
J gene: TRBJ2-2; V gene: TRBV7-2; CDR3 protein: ASSFAGTAIGGELF
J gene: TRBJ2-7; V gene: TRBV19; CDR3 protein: ASSIGLRDEQY
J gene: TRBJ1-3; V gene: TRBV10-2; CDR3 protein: ASSESRGNTIY
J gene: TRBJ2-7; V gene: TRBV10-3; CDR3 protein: AIKPRQGVVYEQY
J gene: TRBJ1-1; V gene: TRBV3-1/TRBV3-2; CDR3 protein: ASSQEGTGLLKFF
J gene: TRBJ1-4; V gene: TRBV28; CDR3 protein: ASSLSGQGNEKLF
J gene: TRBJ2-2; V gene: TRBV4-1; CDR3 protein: ASRGQGRNTGELF
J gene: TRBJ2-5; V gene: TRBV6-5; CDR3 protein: ASSLTGAPKTQY
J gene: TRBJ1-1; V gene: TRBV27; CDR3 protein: ASGLDGREAF
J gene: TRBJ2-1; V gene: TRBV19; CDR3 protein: ASSIRTGSYNEQF
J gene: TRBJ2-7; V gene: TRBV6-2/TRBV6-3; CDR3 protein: ASSYSERANSYEQY
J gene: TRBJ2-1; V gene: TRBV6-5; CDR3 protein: ASSSGLATF
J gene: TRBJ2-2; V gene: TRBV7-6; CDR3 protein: ASSSGLAGRTGELF
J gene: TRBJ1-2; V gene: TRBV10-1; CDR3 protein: ASSESTSAYGYT
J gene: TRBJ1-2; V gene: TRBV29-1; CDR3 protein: SGSTGPSNYGYT